This TCR beta chain is from a study of CXCR3-negative and CXCR3-positive naive CD8 T cells (dated by TCRdb to between 2017 and 2020). About the study as a whole: In total, 130 million to 150 million TRB reads were obtained, corresponding to roughly 1.5 +/- 0.3 million reads per library. The diversity and physicochemical repertoire analyses included fewer than twelve donors pooled from two independent experiments. For the TRBV-TRBJ cluster analysis, the naive subsets came from roughly 5 donors, while the memory cells came from 3 donors. What the study reported, not specific to this receptor: Freshly isolated PBMCs were used for most assays because CXCR3 expression went down partially after cryopreservation. TRB CDR3s from CXCR3-positive naive cells showed higher hydrophobicity (lower Kidera factor 4), lower energy, and higher strength and volume indices than CXCR3-negative naive cells. TRBV-TRBJ usage was similar between naive CXCR3-negative and CXCR3-positive cells from the same donor, while memory cells showed distinct patterns. Comparably high repertoire diversity was found in both naive subsets, whereas much lower repertoire diversity was found in memory CD8+ T cells. Because surface CD5, which has been linked to self-reactivity in mice, was comparable between naive subsets, TCR interaction strength was also inferred from TRB CDR3 physicochemical properties.

For each CD8+ T cell subset, flow sorting was done in triplicate, and 250,000 to 300,000 cells per subset went directly into RLT lysis buffer. To exclude memory contaminants, naive CD8+ T cells were stringently defined as CD45RO-CCR7+CD27+CD95-. Peripheral blood mononuclear cells were isolated from buffy coats using standard density gradient centrifugation. Naive CXCR3-negative and CXCR3-positive CD8+ T cells were flow-sorted using a FACSAria III. An RNeasy Mini Kit was used to extract total RNA from the sorted cells. The sequencer listed for this sample is NextSeq 550. The Human TCR Profiling Kit (MiLaboratory) was used to prepare UMI-labeled 5' RACE TRB cDNA libraries. The full amount of extracted RNA was used for cDNA synthesis, and the full amount of resulting cDNA was used for PCR amplification. The libraries were made side by side, with each library going through the same number of PCR cycles. Concerning the study's data processing: About 50,000 +/- 10,000 unique UMI-labeled TRB cDNA molecules per library were extracted with MIGEC and MiXCR, with at least two reads per UMI required. Each library averaged roughly 40,000 +/- 10,000 functional in-frame TRB CDR3 nucleotide clonotypes without stop codons. After downsampling to 5000 UMI-labeled TRB molecules per sample, diversity metrics, including normalized Shannon-Wiener and Chao1, were computed in VDJtools. For the central five CDR3 residues, VDJtools calculated physicochemical properties weighted by clonotype size, namely interaction energy, strength, volume and Kidera factor 4. After the reads were reprocessed by TCRdb, one entry was made per CDR3 protein sequence, with no DNA. The V and J calls reflect TCRdb's pipeline rather than the authors' work. The sample table records around 65,000 distinct CDR3 sequences. Approximately 0.76% of the sample lies in the top ten.

Concerning this clonotype: It lacks a known antigen.

Source material: naive CXCR3+ CD8+ T cells from blood. Taken with the paper, the label for cell subset or site translates to: CD45RO-CCR7+CD27+CD95- naive CD8+ T cells expressing CXCR3 (TNR3+). The clonotype was recovered from a human donor in good health. Some clones in this sample may be carry-over from other donors' samples.

Here the CDR3 is given as CASSDRGGGEETQYF. Recombination joined TRBV6-1 with TRBJ2-5; TCRdb designates TRBD1, a call that cannot be tested without DNA. Per the germline V gene, MNHNS is the CDR1 and SASEGT is the CDR2. The CDR3 numbers 15 residues from cysteine through phenylalanine. No DNA accompanies this entry.